The source of this TCR beta chain is a study of PD-1 blockade in classical Hodgkin lymphoma. Study results and caveats: Those starting nivolumab under 1 year post-ASCT were excluded. At baseline, newly diagnosed patients reportedly showed less TCR diversity than healthy donors. The baseline diversity of complete responders showed similarity to that of newly diagnosed patients.

Each patient experienced a relapse that followed autologous stem cell transplantation, and brentuximab vedotin exposure varied. Profiling relied on immunoSEQ multiplex PCR, and the TCRdb table lists in-frame clones only, not all of them. The sample carries approximately 46,000 clones, approximately 70% recorded once. CDR3 length equals 16 residues. CDR1 and CDR2 from the germline V gene are SGDLS and YYNGEE. Trimming pared 0 bases from V and 3 bases from J, leaving 14 bases between. This clone was seen more than once but under ten times. Antigen: not known. The rearrangement joins TRBV9 to TRBJ2-3; tentatively, D is TRBD1 (5 bases). This sequence was found in a human donor with classical Hodgkin lymphoma. The sequencing used peripheral blood mononuclear cells (PBMCs), collected at baseline. DNA of the CDR3: TGTGCCAGCAGCGTAGCTGGGCAGGGCGTAACAGATACGCAGTATTTT. This encodes CASSVAGQGVTDTQYF.